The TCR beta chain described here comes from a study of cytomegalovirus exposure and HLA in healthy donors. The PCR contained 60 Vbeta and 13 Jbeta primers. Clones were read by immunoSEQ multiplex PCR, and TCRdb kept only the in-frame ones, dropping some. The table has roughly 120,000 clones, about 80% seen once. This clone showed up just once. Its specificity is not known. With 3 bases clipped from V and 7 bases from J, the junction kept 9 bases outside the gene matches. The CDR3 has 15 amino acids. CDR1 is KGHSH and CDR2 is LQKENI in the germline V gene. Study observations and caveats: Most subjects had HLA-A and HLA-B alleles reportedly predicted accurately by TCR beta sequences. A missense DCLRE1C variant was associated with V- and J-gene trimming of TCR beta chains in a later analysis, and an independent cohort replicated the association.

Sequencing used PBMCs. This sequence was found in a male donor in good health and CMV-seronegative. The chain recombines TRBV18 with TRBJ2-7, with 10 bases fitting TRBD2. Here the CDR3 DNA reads TGTGCCAGCTCACCCCTTGGCAGCGGGGGGGATGAGCAGTACTTC. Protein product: CASSPLGSGGDEQYF.